The text below deals with one T cell receptor beta chain. Its antigen is not identified. One end of the junction does not line up with germline, which may come from a read error. The data belong to a study of glioma-infiltrating T cells. Overall study findings and caveats: Only very few CDR3 sequences appeared in both tissue and blood. Above-expected tissue-blood divergence occurred in all gliomas, most in low-grade ones.

This CDR3 spans 17 amino acids. Per the germline V gene, CDR1 is LNHDA and CDR2 is SQIVND (reference sequence). Amplification of TCR alpha and beta CDR3 regions from RNA used iRepertoire nested multiplex PCR. One-step reverse transcription and amplification started from approximately 100-400 ng of tissue mRNA or PBMC total RNA. TCRdb reprocessed the multiplex PCR reads with MiXCR, giving one entry per CDR3 protein. In the table there are about 180,000 distinct CDR3 sequences, over 40% of which are singletons. The V gene is TRBV19, the J gene TRBJ2-1; D may be TRBD1 or TRBD2 (6 bases each). This receptor was taken from a human donor with low-grade glioma or glioblastoma, undergoing nonglioma brain surgery, or in good health (not recorded which). The material sequenced was glioma tissue, nonneoplastic brain tissue, or PBMCs (not recorded which). CDR3 residues: CARSIRGGGSGYNEQFF. The CDR3 DNA is TGTGCCAGAAGTATCAGGGGTGGAGGGAGTGGCTACAATGAGCAGTTCTTC.